A selection of T cell receptor beta chains follows, all from one sample in a study of CD8+ T cells in alopecia areata. The protocol was immunoSEQ multiplex PCR, while the TCRdb copy is restricted to in-frame clones and leaves out a portion. The repertoire has 180,000 or so clones, less than 70% of them found once; the top ten carry 10% to 14%. The material sequenced was CD8+ T cells sorted from blood, taken at week 24, from a patient treated with tofacitinib. The receptors were sampled from a human donor with alopecia areata. Both conserved end residues are part of each CDR3. The D gene is left open where the match is weak. Clone size appears in some rows only: once, few, many, or a class for an expanded clone.

J gene	V gene	clone size	D gene	CDR3 protein	CDR3 DNA
TRBJ2-7	TRBV4-3	few	TRBD1	CASSQDSTGVTYEQYF	TGCGCCAGCAGCCAAGACAGTACAGGGGTAACCTACGAGCAGTACTTC
TRBJ2-2	TRBV5-6	few	TRBD1	CASSLVGGWSTGELFF	TGTGCCAGCAGCTTGGTAGGGGGCTGGAGCACCGGGGAGCTGTTTTTT
TRBJ1-2	TRBV29-1	few	NA	CSVEEAVIPNYGYTF	TGCAGCGTTGAAGAGGCCGTCATCCCTAACTATGGCTACACCTTC
TRBJ1-1	TRBV29-1	NA	TRBD1	CSVEWTGEGVNTEAFF	TGCAGCGTTGAATGGACAGGGGAAGGGGTGAACACTGAAGCTTTCTTT
TRBJ2-2	TRBV4-3	NA	NA	CASSQGVAGLLGELFF	TGCGCCAGCAGCCAAGGTGTGGCAGGGCTATTGGGGGAGCTGTTTTTT
TRBJ2-3	TRBV10-3	few	NA	CAISVRAVATDTQYF	TGTGCCATCAGTGTAAGGGCAGTGGCCACAGATACGCAGTATTTT
TRBJ2-2	TRBV6-1	NA	NA	CASSENSRTSVGELFF	TGTGCCAGCAGTGAAAATTCCCGAACTAGTGTCGGGGAGCTGTTTTTT
TRBJ2-3	TRBV15	NA	NA	CATSVSGFMADTQYF	TGTGCCACCAGCGTATCCGGGTTTATGGCAGATACGCAGTATTTT
TRBJ2-7	TRBV4-3	NA	NA	CASSQGAGSSYEQYF	TGCGCCAGCAGCCAAGGGGCTGGGAGCTCCTACGAGCAGTACTTC
TRBJ2-3	TRBV14	few	NA	CASSQEVSTDTQYF	TGTGCCAGCAGCCAAGAGGTCAGCACAGATACGCAGTATTTT
TRBJ1-1	TRBV2	NA	NA	CASSTTMNTEAFF	TGTGCCAGCAGTACCACCATGAACACTGAAGCTTTCTTT
TRBJ1-5	TRBV19	NA	NA	CASSIRPDQPQHF	TGTGCCAGTAGTATTCGACCGGATCAGCCCCAGCATTTT
TRBJ2-7	TRBV12-5	NA	NA	CASGLSGYEQYF	TGTGCTAGTGGTTTGTCAGGTTACGAGCAGTACTTC
TRBJ2-5	TRBV7-6	few	TRBD2	CASSPSGGAETQYF	TGTGCCAGCAGCCCTAGCGGGGGGGCGGAGACCCAGTACTTC
TRBJ1-1	TRBV7-9	once	TRBD1	CASSRRGGKNTEAFF	TGTGCCAGCAGCCGTCGAGGGGGCAAGAACACTGAAGCTTTCTTT
TRBJ2-7	TRBV29-1	few	NA	CSVVPEGGYEQYF	TGCAGCGTTGTTCCGGAGGGTGGCTACGAGCAGTACTTC
TRBJ2-7	TRBV4-3	few	NA	CASSQDQGSYEQYF	TGCGCCAGCAGCCAAGATCAGGGCTCCTACGAGCAGTACTTC
TRBJ2-1	TRBV7-2	NA	NA	CASRGTDNEQFF	TGTGCCAGCCGGGGGACGGACAATGAGCAGTTCTTC
TRBJ2-1	TRBV29-1	NA	NA	CSVEDPQRQAYNEQFF	TGCAGCGTTGAAGATCCCCAGAGGCAGGCATACAATGAGCAGTTCTTC
TRBJ2-5	TRBV5-6	NA	NA	CASSDTGEETQYF	TGTGCCAGCAGCGATACAGGAGAGGAGACCCAGTACTTC
TRBJ2-7	TRBV30	NA	NA	CAWSGGGGSEQYF	TGTGCCTGGAGTGGGGGGGGCGGTTCCGAGCAGTACTTC
TRBJ1-2	TRBV30	few	NA	CAWREDRGRGHGYTF	TGTGCCTGGAGAGAAGACCGTGGCAGAGGTCATGGCTACACCTTC
TRBJ1-2	TRBV5-1	NA	NA	CASSLASRIDGYTF	TGCGCCAGCAGCTTGGCCAGCCGGATAGATGGCTACACCTTC
TRBJ1-5	TRBV2	NA	TRBD1	CASSEQGGNQPQHF	TGTGCCAGCAGTGAACAGGGGGGGAATCAGCCCCAGCATTTT
TRBJ1-1	TRBV30	NA	TRBD1	CAWSVGQVEAFF	TGTGCCTGGAGTGTAGGACAGGTTGAAGCTTTCTTT
TRBJ2-7	TRBV7-8	NA	NA	CASSYRVGEQYF	TGTGCCAGCAGCTACAGGGTAGGGGAGCAGTACTTC
TRBJ2-2	TRBV7-9	few	NA	CASSLGSTGELFF	TGTGCCAGCAGCTTAGGTTCCACCGGGGAGCTGTTTTTT
TRBJ1-1	TRBV27	NA	TRBD1	CASSSITGGLVNTEAFF	TGTGCCAGCAGTTCCATTACAGGGGGCTTAGTGAACACTGAAGCTTTCTTT
TRBJ1-1	TRBV4-3	few	NA	CASSEDRTNTEAFF	TGCGCCAGCAGCGAAGACAGGACCAACACTGAAGCTTTCTTT
TRBJ2-7	TRBV4-1	NA	NA	CASSQGSGGRLSEQYF	TGCGCCAGCAGCCAAGGTTCGGGGGGCCGGTTATCCGAGCAGTACTTC
TRBJ2-7	TRBV6-6	NA	NA	CASSPGAFYEQYF	TGTGCCAGCAGTCCCGGGGCCTTTTACGAGCAGTACTTC
TRBJ1-2	TRBV30	NA	TRBD1	CASNPRGQGRDGYTF	TGTGCCTCCAACCCCAGAGGACAGGGTCGAGATGGCTACACCTTC
TRBJ2-7	TRBV30	NA	TRBD1	CATDRGNYEQYF	TGTGCCACCGACAGGGGGAACTACGAGCAGTACTTC
TRBJ2-2	TRBV29-1	NA	NA	CSVMALARPGELFF	TGCAGCGTCATGGCTCTAGCGCGGCCCGGGGAGCTGTTTTTT
TRBJ2-7	TRBV2	NA	TRBD1	CASRSTGGGYEQYF	TGTGCCAGCAGGTCGACAGGGGGCGGCTACGAGCAGTACTTC
TRBJ1-2	TRBV4-1	medium-sized	NA	CASSQSNSYGYTF	TGCGCCAGCAGCCAATCGAACAGCTATGGCTACACCTTC
TRBJ1-2	TRBV6-5	NA	NA	CASRANYGYTF	TGTGCCAGCCGCGCTAACTATGGCTACACCTTC
TRBJ1-1	TRBV25-1	few	NA	CASSLGPFSEAFF	TGTGCCAGCAGTCTAGGGCCCTTTAGTGAAGCTTTCTTT
TRBJ1-5	TRBV10-2	large	TRBD1	CASSIDRAQPQHF	TGCGCCAGCAGCATCGACAGGGCTCAGCCCCAGCATTTT
TRBJ1-1	TRBV30	NA	NA	CAWSIGMNTEAFF	TGTGCCTGGAGTATTGGGATGAACACTGAAGCTTTCTTT